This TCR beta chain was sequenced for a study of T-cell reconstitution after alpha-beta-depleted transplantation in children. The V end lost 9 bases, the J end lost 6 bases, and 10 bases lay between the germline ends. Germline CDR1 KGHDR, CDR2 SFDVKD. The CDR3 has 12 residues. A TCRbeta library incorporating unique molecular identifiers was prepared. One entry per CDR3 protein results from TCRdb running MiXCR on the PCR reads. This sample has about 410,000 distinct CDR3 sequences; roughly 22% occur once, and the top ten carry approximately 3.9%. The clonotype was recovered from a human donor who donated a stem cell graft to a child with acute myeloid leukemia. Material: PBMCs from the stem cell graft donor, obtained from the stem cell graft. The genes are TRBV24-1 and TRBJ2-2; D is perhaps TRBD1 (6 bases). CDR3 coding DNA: TGTGCCACCCACAGGGATCCCGGGGAGCTGTTTTTT. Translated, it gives CATHRDPGELFF.